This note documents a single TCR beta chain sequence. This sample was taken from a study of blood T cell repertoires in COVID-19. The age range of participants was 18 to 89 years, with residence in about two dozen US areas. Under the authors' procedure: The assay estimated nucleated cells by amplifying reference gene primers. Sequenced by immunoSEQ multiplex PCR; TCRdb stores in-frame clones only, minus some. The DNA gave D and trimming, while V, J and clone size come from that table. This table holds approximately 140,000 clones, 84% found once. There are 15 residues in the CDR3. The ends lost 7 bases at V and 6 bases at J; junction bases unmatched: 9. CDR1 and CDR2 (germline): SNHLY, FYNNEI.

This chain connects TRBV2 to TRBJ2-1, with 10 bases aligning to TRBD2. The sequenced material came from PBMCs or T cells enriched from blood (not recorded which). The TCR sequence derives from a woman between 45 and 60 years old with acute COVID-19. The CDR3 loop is CASTAQSGRGNEQFF. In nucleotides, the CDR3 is TGTGCCAGCACCGCCCAAAGCGGGAGGGGCAATGAGCAGTTCTTC.